The 30 T cell receptor beta chains reported below all come from one sample, sequenced in a study of blood T cells in healthy people across ages. Primed by a sample-barcoded 5' primer and a J-beta primer mix, a second PCR proceeded for roughly 6 to 12 cycles. TCRdb reprocessed the 5' RACE reads via MiXCR and lists one record per CDR3 protein. The sample holds under 1,000,000 distinct CDR3 sequences; around 45% are singletons and the top ten take 15% to 20%. The sample was blood. The receptors come from a man at least 80 years old in good health.

J is TRBJ2-7 and V is TRBV29-1, with TRBD2 matching over 9 bases. CDR3 length: 12 residues. V dropped 8 bases and J dropped 7; count of bases not matched to a gene: 9. Germline CDR1 is SQVTM and CDR2 is ANQGSEA. The CDR3 region is CSSAVAGDEQYF. In DNA, the CDR3 is TGCAGCAGCGCGGTAGCGGGAGATGAGCAGTACTTC.

J is TRBJ2-3 and V is TRBV6-1; D is unresolved. Germline CDR1 MNHNS, CDR2 SASEGT. V lost 2 bases and J 2 bases, leaving 11 bases between the germline ends. The CDR3 is made up of 15 amino acids. The CDR3 loop is CASSEIRANTDTQYF. CDR3 coding DNA: TGTGCCAGCAGTGAAATCCGGGCCAACACAGATACGCAGTATTTT.

This clonotype has a single count. The chain recombines TRBV7-2 with TRBJ1-5; 10 bases are a match to TRBD1. The V and J ends lost 6 bases and 2 bases, in that order; junction bases with no gene match: 4. Germline V CDR1 and CDR2: SGHTA, FQGNSA. This CDR3 comprises 15 residues. CDR3 coding DNA: TGTGCCAGCAGTAGGGACAGGGGACGCAATCAGCCCCAGCATTTT. It encodes CASSRDRGRNQPQHF.

This clonotype has just a few counts. A much larger clone lies a single base off, so this may be a read error. The V gene is TRBV20-1, the J gene TRBJ2-6; 8 bases agree with TRBD1. Trimming at V came to 6 bases and at J to 0 bases, leaving 7 bases not matched to a gene. CDR1 is DFQATT and CDR2 is SNEGSKA in the germline V gene (reference sequence). The CDR3 contains 16 residues. CDR3 sequence reads: CSADRGAVSGANVLTF. CDR3 nucleotide sequence: TGCAGTGCAGACAGGGGCGCCGTCTCTGGGGCCAACGTCCTGACTTTC.

V and J are TRBV20-1 and TRBJ2-1; D tentatively reads TRBD1 or TRBD2 (5 bases each). The CDR3 sequence is 17 residues long. CDR1 and CDR2 from the germline V gene are DFQATT and SNEGSKA (reference sequence). V was clipped by 6 bases and J by 6 bases, with 27 bases between them. CDR3 in amino acids: CSASPLLGESYINEQFF. DNA for the CDR3: TGCAGTGCATCGCCCCTTTTAGGGGAGAGTTACATCAATGAGCAGTTCTTC.

This clonotype was counted only a few times. This sequence joins TRBV29-1 and TRBJ2-1; a possible D gene is TRBD1 (5 bases). CDR1 and CDR2 from the germline V gene are SQVTM and ANQGSEA. V was clipped by 4 bases and J by 2 bases, with 9 bases between them. The CDR3 runs 13 residues. CDR3 residues: CSVGRGTYNEQFF. As DNA, the CDR3 is TGCAGCGTTGGTAGGGGAACCTACAATGAGCAGTTCTTC.

V is TRBV20-1 and J is TRBJ2-7, with 9 bases aligning to TRBD2. V lost 3 bases to trimming and J lost 2 bases; unmatched junction nucleotides: 8. CDR1 is DFQATT, CDR2 SNEGSKA, per germline (reference sequence). This CDR3 contains 15 residues. Here the CDR3 DNA reads TGCAGTGCTAGGGAACCAGCGGGAGGACCCTACGAGCAGTACTTC. Protein product: CSAREPAGGPYEQYF.

The V gene is TRBV5-1, the J gene TRBJ2-1; a weak D match, TRBD1 (6 bases). CDR1 and CDR2 from the germline V gene are SGHRS and YFSETQ. CDR3 length: 13 residues. V lost 8 bases and J lost 2, with 11 bases in between. The CDR3 here is CASGDRTYNEQFF. DNA of the CDR3: TGCGCCAGTGGAGACAGGACCTACAATGAGCAGTTCTTC. Filled out from reference TRBV5-1 and TRBJ2-1, the complete variable domain reads KAGVTQTPRYLIKTRGQQVTLSCSPISGHRSVSWYQQTPGQGLQFLFEYFSETQRNKGNFPGRFSGRQFSNSRSEMNVSTLELGDSALYLCASGDRTYNEQFFGPGTRLTVL.

This chain connects TRBV7-9 to TRBJ2-1; maybe TRBD2 (6 bases). The CDR3 is made up of 18 amino acids. Germline CDR1 reads SEHNR; CDR2 reads FQNEAQ (reference sequence). Trimming removed 5 bases at V and 2 bases at J, with 22 bases between. The CDR3 bases are TGTGCCAGCAGCGCGTCCCTAGCGTCCGAGGGACCCTACAATGAGCAGTTCTTC. Its translation is CASSASLASEGPYNEQFF.

This clonotype was counted once. The chain links TRBV5-6 to TRBJ1-1; no firm D call. CDR3 length: 15 amino acids. V was trimmed by 0 bases and J by 1 base, leaving 10 bases between them. Germline V CDR1 and CDR2: SGHDT, YYEEEE. The CDR3 region has the DNA TGTGCCAGCAGCTTGGTGAGGGAATCGAACACTGAAGCTTTCTTT. This encodes CASSLVRESNTEAFF.

The chain is built from TRBV12-3 or TRBV12-4 and TRBJ2-5; D could derive from TRBD1 or TRBD2 (6 bases each). This CDR3 has 15 amino acids. Trimming left V 2 bases short and J 0 bases short, with 10 bases between. The CDR3 is CASSLNGGHQETQYF. The DNA of the CDR3 is TGTGCCAGCAGTTTAAACGGGGGCCACCAAGAGACCCAGTACTTC.

The chain has TRBV29-1 and TRBJ2-7; a possible D gene is TRBD2 (6 bases). V was trimmed by 1 base and J by 4 bases, leaving 17 bases between them. Germline CDR1 reads SQVTM; CDR2 reads ANQGSEA. The CDR3 loop spans 15 amino acids. This chain's CDR3 is CSVEVPLASAYEQYF. The CDR3 DNA sequence: TGCAGCGTTGAAGTCCCACTAGCTTCCGCTTACGAGCAGTACTTC.

This clonotype was observed a few times. The CDR3: CASSLNSRDRETQYF. The CDR3 DNA is TGTGCCAGCAGCTTAAACAGTCGCGATCGAGAGACCCAGTACTTC. The chain joins TRBV7-2 to TRBJ2-5; D is uncertain. CDR3 length: 15 amino acids. The ends were cut back, 2 bases at V and 4 bases at J, with 14 bases in the middle. The V gene's germline CDR1 is SGHTA and CDR2 FQGNSA.

The chain couples TRBV2 to TRBJ2-7; D gene ambiguous. This CDR3 contains 13 residues. V shed 3 bases and J shed 3 bases, with 9 bases lying between them. Germline V gene lookup returns CDR1 SNHLY and CDR2 FYNNEI. CDR3 DNA sequence: TGTGCCAGCAGTGATTCAGGAAACTACGAGCAGTACTTC. Amino acid sequence: CASSDSGNYEQYF.

A few counts support this clonotype. The rearrangement uses TRBV12-3 or TRBV12-4 and TRBJ2-7; tentatively, D is TRBD1 (6 bases). Trimming took off 6 bases at V and 7 bases at J, with 10 bases between the two ends. The CDR3 consists of 11 residues. As DNA, the CDR3 is TGTGCCAGCAGGGGGGCAGGTGAGCAGTACTTC. It codes for CASRGAGEQYF.

Only one count was recorded for this clonotype. This chain uses TRBV4-3 with TRBJ2-1, with D perhaps being TRBD1 or TRBD2 (5 bases each). The germline V gene has CDR1 LGHNA and CDR2 YSLEER. The germline V and J ends were trimmed by 3 bases and 5 bases, with 14 bases remaining between them. This CDR3 has 15 amino acids. CDR3 bases: TGCGCCAGCAGCCAGGGCTGGGGGTTAGACAATGAGCAGTTCTTC. Translating gives CASSQGWGLDNEQFF.

V usage is TRBV20-1 and J usage is TRBJ2-7; D unclear. Trimming pared 4 bases from V and 3 bases from J, leaving 13 bases between. This CDR3 has 13 residues. Germline V lookup: CDR1 DFQATT, CDR2 SNEGSKA (reference sequence). This chain's CDR3 is CSANSVSYYEQYF. The CDR3 nucleotides are TGCAGTGCTAACTCAGTATCCTACTACGAGCAGTACTTC.

CDR3 in DNA: TGCAGTGCTAGACCAGGGGGCGGAGATGGCTACACCTTC. Residues: CSARPGGGDGYTF. V gene TRBV20-1 combines with J gene TRBJ1-2; TRBD1 matches 8 bases. Per germline, CDR1 DFQATT and CDR2 SNEGSKA (reference sequence). Losses at the gene ends were 2 bases for V and 6 bases for J; bases not matched to a gene: 5. The CDR3 sequence is 13 residues long.

This clonotype has a handful of counts. This CDR3 is CASRAPGHIYNEQFF. The CDR3 coding sequence is TGTGCCAGCAGGGCCCCGGGACATATCTACAATGAGCAGTTCTTC. The rearrangement uses TRBV25-1 and TRBJ2-1, with D possibly TRBD1 on 6 matching bases. Trimming stripped 6 bases from V and 3 bases from J, with 15 bases between. Looked up from germline, CDR1 is MGHDK and CDR2 is SYGVNS. This CDR3 is built from 15 residues.

The chain is built from TRBV3-1 and TRBJ2-1, with a weak D call TRBD2 (6 bases). Trimming took 4 bases from V and 8 from J, leaving 12 bases between them. Germline lookup yields CDR1 LGHDT and CDR2 YNNKEL (reference sequence). This CDR3 is built from 13 residues. The CDR3 region is CASSRRDSYEQFF. In nucleotides, the CDR3 is TGTGCCAGCAGCCGCCGGGACTCCTATGAGCAGTTCTTC.

The rearrangement links TRBV12-3 or TRBV12-4 to TRBJ2-3; no firm D call. The CDR3 totals 15 residues. The V end lost 5 bases, the J end lost 15 bases, and 27 bases lay between the germline ends. The CDR3 reads CASSDDTLGTDVEYF. CDR3 DNA sequence: TGTGCCAGCAGTGACGACACGCTGGGCACAGATGTGGAATATTTT.

This clonotype was seen more than once but under ten times. The chain uses TRBV29-1 and TRBJ2-1, with TRBD2 matching over 10 bases. The CDR3 is 14 residues long. Germline assignment: CDR1 SQVTM and CDR2 ANQGSEA. Trimming cost V 3 bases and J 6 bases; bases outside gene matches: 5. CDR3 bases: TGCAGCGTTGAGGAGCGGGAGGGCTTCAATGAGCAGTTCTTC. It translates to CSVEEREGFNEQFF.

This clonotype turned up a few times. This chain links TRBV10-3 with TRBJ2-5; 7 bases agree with TRBD1. J was trimmed by 0 bases and V by 5 bases; bases with no gene match: 3. This CDR3 spans 14 amino acids. Per the germline V gene, CDR1 is ENHRY and CDR2 is SYGVKD. The DNA of the CDR3 is TGTGCCATCAGTCGGACAGGAGACCAAGAGACCCAGTACTTC. This gives the protein CAISRTGDQETQYF.

The rearrangement uses TRBV18 and TRBJ2-1; D gene unclear. The CDR3 length is 15 residues. V lost 3 bases and J lost 6, with 15 bases in between. Per germline, CDR1 KGHSH and CDR2 LQKENI. The chain's CDR3 is CASSPALLDSNEQFF. The CDR3 coding sequence is TGTGCCAGCTCACCGGCACTCCTAGATTCCAATGAGCAGTTCTTC.

The gene calls are TRBV5-1 and TRBJ2-5, with 8 bases matching TRBD2. Germline V gives CDR1 SGHRS, CDR2 YFSETQ. V trimming: 5 bases; J trimming: 11 bases; junction bases outside the gene matches: 14. This CDR3 has 14 residues. Here the CDR3 DNA reads TGCGCCAGCAGATACCGGGGGGGATCGGACGGGCAGTACTTC. Translated, it gives CASRYRGGSDGQYF.

The V call is TRBV10-3, the J call TRBJ2-7; D may be TRBD1 (6 bases). CDR3 size: 13 residues. Trimming pared 10 bases from V and 7 bases from J, leaving 20 bases between. Germline loops: CDR1 ENHRY, CDR2 SYGVKD. The CDR3 reads CASDRFGSNEQYF. The CDR3 coding sequence is TGTGCCAGCGACAGGTTTGGGTCCAATGAGCAGTACTTC.

This clonotype has just a few counts. This chain links TRBV12-3 or TRBV12-4 with TRBJ2-7; 10 bases line up with TRBD2. The last part of the DNA fits TRBJ2-5 better; the J call may be wrong. The CDR3 has 14 residues. Here the CDR3 DNA reads TGTGCCAGCAGTGCTAGCGGGAGAGGAGAGACCCAGTACTTC. It yields the protein CASSASGRGETQYF.

Of note for this clonotype: At one of its ends the junction is not consistent with the germline gene, which may arise from a read error. J is TRBJ2-3 and V is TRBV20-1, with no clear D. Per germline, CDR1 DFQATT and CDR2 SNEGSKA (reference sequence). This CDR3 is 13 amino acids long. CDR3 sequence reads: CGAGFSLADTQYF. In DNA, the CDR3 is TGCGGTGCTGGTTTCTCCTTGGCAGATACGCAGTATTTT.

The J gene is TRBJ2-1, the V gene TRBV7-9, with 7 positions matching TRBD1. This CDR3 is built from 17 residues. Germline loops: CDR1 SEHNR, CDR2 FQNEAQ (reference sequence). The V segment lost 1 base and the J segment 0 bases; nucleotides outside the gene matches: 6. This CDR3 reads CASSLGNRGSSYNEQFF. The CDR3 DNA sequence: TGTGCCAGCAGCTTAGGGAACAGGGGAAGCTCCTACAATGAGCAGTTCTTC.

V and J are TRBV28 and TRBJ1-5; no clear D gene. Trimming shortened V by 5 bases and J by 2 bases, and 10 bases separated the two germline ends. Per germline, CDR1 MDHEN and CDR2 SYDVKM. This CDR3 comprises 14 residues. CDR3 nucleotide sequence: TGTGCCAGCAGTGTCCCAGATGGCAATCAGCCCCAGCATTTT. It yields the protein CASSVPDGNQPQHF.